This T cell receptor beta chain derives from a study of cytomegalovirus exposure and HLA in healthy donors. Primers: 60 Vbeta forward and 13 Jbeta reverse. Clones were sequenced by immunoSEQ multiplex PCR, and TCRdb holds only the in-frame ones, with some missing. This table holds about 130,000 clones, approximately 81% found once. The CDR3 sequence is 15 residues long. J was trimmed by 1 base and V by 3 bases; bases with no gene match: 5. Germline lookup yields CDR1 SGHRS and CDR2 YFSETQ. Regarding this clone: The antigen remains undetermined.

Study-wide results and limits: According to the study, approximately 150 TCR beta chains were cytomegalovirus-associated. Likely technical artifact: a cluster of highly shared sequence variants. Previously analyzed data showed that most TCR beta V segments were productive at a frequency of about 90% or about 30%.

The sample taken for sequencing was PBMCs. The chain joins TRBV5-1 to TRBJ1-1; 8 bases align to TRBD1. This receptor was taken from a man aged 18 to 30 in good health and CMV-seronegative. The CDR3 coding sequence is TGCGCCAGCAGCTCGTGGACAGGGTCGAACACTGAAGCTTTCTTT. Its protein is CASSSWTGSNTEAFF.